This TCR beta chain came from a study of chemoradiotherapy in HPV16-positive cancers. Study-level information: Two HPV16-positive patients' cells yielded candidate HPV-specific clones and common motifs.

Over chemoradiotherapy, repertoires were sampled more than once. Concerning this clone itself: Its antigen remains unknown.

Repertoires were generated with immunoSEQ multiplex PCR, while TCRdb's copy carries only in-frame clones and drops some. The table shows 15,000 to 20,000 clones, with just under 80% occurring only once. Germline-derived CDR1 and CDR2 are SEHNR and FQNEAQ (reference sequence). The trim removed 4 bases at V and 8 bases at J, leaving 10 bases unmatched. This CDR3 region has 14 residues. General study results and limits: Candidate HPV-specific clones and E7-related TCR motifs grew in tumor during treatment. The functional HPV-specific definition rests on just two HPV16-positive patients.

This material was collected from a patient who underwent chemoradiotherapy. This chain joins TRBV7-9 and TRBJ1-2; TRBD1 matches at 7 bases. The sequence was obtained from a human donor with HPV-associated anogenital cancer. This CDR3 is CASSSDATGAGYTF. In DNA form, the CDR3 reads TGTGCCAGCAGCTCCGACGCAACAGGGGCCGGCTACACCTTC.